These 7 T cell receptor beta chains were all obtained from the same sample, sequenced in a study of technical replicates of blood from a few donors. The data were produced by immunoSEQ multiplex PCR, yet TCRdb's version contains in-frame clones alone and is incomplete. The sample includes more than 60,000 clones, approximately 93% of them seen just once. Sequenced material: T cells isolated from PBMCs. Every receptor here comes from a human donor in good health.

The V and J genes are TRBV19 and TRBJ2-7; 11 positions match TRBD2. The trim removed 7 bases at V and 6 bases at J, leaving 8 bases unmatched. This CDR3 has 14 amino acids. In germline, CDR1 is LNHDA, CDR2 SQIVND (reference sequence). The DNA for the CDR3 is TGTGCCAGTACCACTAGCGGGAGCTCCAGCGAGCAGTACTTC. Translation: CASTTSGSSSEQYF.

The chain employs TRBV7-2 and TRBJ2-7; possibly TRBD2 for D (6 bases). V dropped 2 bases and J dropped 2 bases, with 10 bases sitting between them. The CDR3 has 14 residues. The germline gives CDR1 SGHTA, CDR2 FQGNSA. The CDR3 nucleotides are TGTGCCAGCAGCTTAAATAGCGGCACCTACGAGCAGTACTTC. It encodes CASSLNSGTYEQYF. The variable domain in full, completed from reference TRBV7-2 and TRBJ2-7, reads GAGVSQSPSNKVTEKGKDVELRCDPISGHTALYWYRQSLGQGLEFLIYFQGNSAPDKSGLPSDRFSAERTGGSVSTLTIQRTQQEDSAVYLCASSLNSGTYEQYFGPGTRLTVT.

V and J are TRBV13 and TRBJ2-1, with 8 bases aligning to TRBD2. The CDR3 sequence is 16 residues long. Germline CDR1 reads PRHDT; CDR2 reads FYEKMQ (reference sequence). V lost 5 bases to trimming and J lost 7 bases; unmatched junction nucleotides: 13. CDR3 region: CASSAPYSGIRNEQFF. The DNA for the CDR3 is TGTGCCAGCAGCGCCCCCTATAGCGGGATAAGGAATGAGCAGTTCTTC.

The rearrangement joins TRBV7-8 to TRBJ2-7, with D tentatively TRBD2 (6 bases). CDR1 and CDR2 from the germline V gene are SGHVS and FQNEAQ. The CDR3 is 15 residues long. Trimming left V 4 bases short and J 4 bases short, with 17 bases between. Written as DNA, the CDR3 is TGTGCCAGCAGCTCCCGGGACTTAGTCCTTTACGAGCAGTACTTC. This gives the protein CASSSRDLVLYEQYF.

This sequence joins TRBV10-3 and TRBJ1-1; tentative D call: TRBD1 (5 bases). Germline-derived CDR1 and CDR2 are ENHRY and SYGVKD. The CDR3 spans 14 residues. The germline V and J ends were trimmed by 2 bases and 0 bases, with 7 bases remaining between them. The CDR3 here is CAISEQGLNTEAFF. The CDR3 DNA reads TGTGCCATCAGTGAGCAGGGCCTGAACACTGAAGCTTTCTTT.

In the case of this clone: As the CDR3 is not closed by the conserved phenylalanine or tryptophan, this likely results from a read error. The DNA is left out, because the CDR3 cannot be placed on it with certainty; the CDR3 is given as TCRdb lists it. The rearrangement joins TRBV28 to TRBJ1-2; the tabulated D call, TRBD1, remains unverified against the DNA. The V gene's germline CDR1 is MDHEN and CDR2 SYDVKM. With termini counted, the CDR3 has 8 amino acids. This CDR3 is CASSLRPG.

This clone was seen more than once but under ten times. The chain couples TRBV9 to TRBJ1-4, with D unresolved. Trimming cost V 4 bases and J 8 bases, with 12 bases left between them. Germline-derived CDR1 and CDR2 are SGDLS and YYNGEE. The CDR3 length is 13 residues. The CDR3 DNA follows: TGTGCCAGCAGCTTCGAAGGCGGGGAAAAACTGTTTTTT. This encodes CASSFEGGEKLFF.